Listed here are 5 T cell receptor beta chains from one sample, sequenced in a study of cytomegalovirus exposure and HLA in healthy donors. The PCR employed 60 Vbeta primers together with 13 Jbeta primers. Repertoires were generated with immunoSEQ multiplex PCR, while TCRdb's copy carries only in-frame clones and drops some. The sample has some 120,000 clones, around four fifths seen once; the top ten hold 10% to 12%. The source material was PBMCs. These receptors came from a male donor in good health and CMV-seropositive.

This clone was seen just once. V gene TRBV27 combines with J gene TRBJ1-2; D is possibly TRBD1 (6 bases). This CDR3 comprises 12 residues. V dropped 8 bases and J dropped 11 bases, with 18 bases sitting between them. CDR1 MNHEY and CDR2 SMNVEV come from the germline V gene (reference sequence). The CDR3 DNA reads TGTGCCAGCTCATTGACAGGCGGAACATACACCTTC. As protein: CASSLTGGTYTF.

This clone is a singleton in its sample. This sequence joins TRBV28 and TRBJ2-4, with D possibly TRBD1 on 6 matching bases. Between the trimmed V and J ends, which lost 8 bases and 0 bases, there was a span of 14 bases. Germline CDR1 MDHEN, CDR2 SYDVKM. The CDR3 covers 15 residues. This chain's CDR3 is CASGIGQLAKNIQYF. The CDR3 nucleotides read TGTGCCAGCGGCATAGGACAGTTAGCCAAAAACATTCAGTACTTC. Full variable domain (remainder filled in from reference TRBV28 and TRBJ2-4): DVKVTQSSRYLVKRTGEKVFLECVQDMDHENMFWYRQDPGLGLRLIYFSYDVKMKEKGDIPEGYSVSREKKERFSLILESASTNQTSMYLCASGIGQLAKNIQYFGAGTRLSVL.

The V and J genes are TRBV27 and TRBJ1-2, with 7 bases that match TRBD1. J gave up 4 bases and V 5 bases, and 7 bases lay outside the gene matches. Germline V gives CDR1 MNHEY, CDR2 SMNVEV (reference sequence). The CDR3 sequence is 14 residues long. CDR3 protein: CASSPGQQTYGYTF. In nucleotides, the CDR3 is TGTGCCAGCAGTCCGGGACAGCAAACCTATGGCTACACCTTC.

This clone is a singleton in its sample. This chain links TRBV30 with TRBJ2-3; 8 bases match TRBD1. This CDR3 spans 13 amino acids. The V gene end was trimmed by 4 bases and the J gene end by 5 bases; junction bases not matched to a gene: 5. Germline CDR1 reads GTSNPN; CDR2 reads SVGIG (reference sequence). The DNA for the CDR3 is TGTGCCTGGACGACAGGGGTGGAAGATACGCAGTATTTT. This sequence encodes CAWTTGVEDTQYF.

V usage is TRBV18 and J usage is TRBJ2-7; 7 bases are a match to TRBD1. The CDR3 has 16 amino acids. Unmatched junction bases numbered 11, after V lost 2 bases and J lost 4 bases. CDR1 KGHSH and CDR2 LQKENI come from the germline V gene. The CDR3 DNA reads TGTGCCAGCTCACCAATGAGACAGGGAACGGGTTACGAGCAGTACTTC. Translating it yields CASSPMRQGTGYEQYF.